A single sample is the source of the 5 T cell receptor beta chains below, sequenced in a study of blood T cell repertoires in COVID-19. Here immunoSEQ multiplex PCR was the method, and the copy in TCRdb shows in-frame clones only, minus some. Among 85,000 to 120,000 clones listed, 91% were seen once. Sample: peripheral blood. All receptors derive from a man aged 18 to 29 with acute or convalescent COVID-19.

This chain uses TRBV19 with TRBJ2-2; 7 nucleotides agree with TRBD2. This CDR3 comprises 17 residues. Looked up from germline, CDR1 is LNHDA and CDR2 is SQIVND (reference sequence). The J segment lost 1 base and the V segment lost 3 bases, leaving 8 bases of the junction unmatched. In DNA form, the CDR3 reads TGTGCCAGTAGTATCCCCCTACTAGCGATGAACACCGGGGAGCTGTTTTTT. Protein: CASSIPLLAMNTGELFF.

The J gene is TRBJ1-1, the V gene TRBV29-1, with TRBD1 matching over 8 bases. J gave up 4 bases and V 0 bases, and 4 bases lay outside the gene matches. In germline, CDR1 is SQVTM, CDR2 ANQGSEA. CDR3 length: 14 amino acids. CDR3 amino acids: CSVEENRGGTEAFF. For the CDR3, the DNA is TGCAGCGTTGAAGAGAACAGGGGGGGCACTGAAGCTTTCTTT.

V usage is TRBV7-6 and J usage is TRBJ1-3; 8 nucleotides align to TRBD1. Germline CDR1 SGHVS, CDR2 FNYEAQ. Germline trimming cut 2 bases from V and 2 bases from J; bases unmatched to any gene: 5. This CDR3 is built from 16 residues. The CDR3 spells CASSLTDRAPGNTIYF. For the CDR3, the DNA is TGTGCCAGCAGCTTAACGGACAGGGCCCCTGGAAACACCATATATTTT. The variable domain in full, completed from reference TRBV7-6 and TRBJ1-3, reads GAGVSQSPRYKVTKRGQDVALRCDPISGHVSLYWYRQALGQGPEFLTYFNYEAQQDKSGLPNDRFSAERPEGSISTLTIQRTEQRDSAMYRCASSLTDRAPGNTIYFGEGSWLTVV.

The chain recombines TRBV12-3 or TRBV12-4 with TRBJ2-2; TRBD1 agrees at 7 bases. V lost 5 bases, J lost 9 bases, and 3 bases stayed unmatched. This CDR3 has 12 amino acids. DNA of the CDR3: TGTGCCAGCAGTAAACAGGGGCGGGAGCTGTTTTTT. Translating it yields CASSKQGRELFF.

This chain links TRBV5-6 with TRBJ1-2, with TRBD1 matching 7 bases. The germline V gene encodes CDR1 SGHDT and CDR2 YYEEEE. This CDR3 region has 13 residues. With V trimmed by 7 bases and J by 4 bases, 7 bases remained unmatched. The CDR3 DNA reads as TGTGCCAGCTGCATAGGGGGCGTCTATGGCTACACCTTC. This sequence encodes CASCIGGVYGYTF.